This TCR beta chain was found in a study of T cells after yellow fever vaccination (dated by TCRdb to between 2018 and 2021). About the full investigation: The SMART-Seq v4 Ultra Low Input RNA kit was used to prepare libraries from fractions with low cell numbers. Blood was drawn at multiple timepoints before and after primary and secondary immunization, with bulk PBMC replicates and cell subsets isolated. To follow T-cell clones before and after primary and booster YFV17D yellow fever vaccination, bulk TCR alpha and beta repertoires were sequenced over time. Two healthy male donors, one aged 18 to 29 and one aged 30 to 39 years, were included in the cohort. The paper's findings and limits, for the study overall: A small fraction of clonotypes appeared in both the CD4 and CD8 compartments, likely as a result of convergent recombination. Because abundant contaminating clonotypes from the bulk population could be contained in FACS-sorted repertoires, computational filtering was required. After the booster, most clones that had expanded after primary vaccination were detected again (nearly 97% of CD4 and around nine tenths of CD8), suggesting broad maintenance of memory. The secondary T-cell response was found to be weaker but faster than the primary response, with a peak reached on day 5 rather than on day 15. Because only two donors were included in the study, the extent to which the findings can be generalized is limited.

Synthesis of TCR cDNA relied on 5'RACE template switching, a step that introduced a universal primer site along with unique molecular identifiers. Priming of cDNA synthesis was performed from both the TCR alpha and TCR beta constant segments. Library amplification used two PCR steps, and the second PCR step added sample barcodes and sequencing adapters. Sequencing of libraries was done on Illumina HiSeq 2500 (2x100 bp) or NovaSeq (2x150 bp). In the paper's pipeline: Reads were demultiplexed and collapsed into UMI consensus sequences with MIGEC, and V(D)J alignment was performed with MiXCR. Vaccine-responding clonotypes were defined with edgeR using replicate PBMC samples, requiring FDR below 0.01 and a log2 fold change above 5 up to day 15. Each bulk clonotype received a CD4 or CD8 identity based on whether the sequenced CD4 or CD8 repertoire contained that clonotype at higher abundance. TCRdb took the public reads, trimmed them with fastp at Q25, ran MiXCR for clone calling and kept in-frame beta chains. CDR3 protein duplicates are merged, each entry listing the most common genes and DNA. In this record, the V and J calls reflect TCRdb's handling and not the investigators' own analysis. The table for this sample lists 110,000 or so distinct CDR3 sequences; roughly 7.2% of them were counted only once. Clones ranked in the top ten supply approximately 2.7% of the sample.

This clonotype was picked up many times. Its antigen remains unidentified. The record has no base qualities; no much larger clone is one base away. The treatment or condition label corresponds to: live attenuated yellow fever vaccine strain. PBMCs were isolated from peripheral blood using a standard Ficoll-Paque protocol. CD4 and CD8 T-cell fractions were isolated with Dynabeads CD4 and CD8 positive selection kits. RNA was extracted with TriZol from bulk PBMCs, CD4 and CD8 fractions, and dextramer-positive and dextramer-negative fractions. The clonotype comes from a man aged 18 to 30 who received the YFV17D yellow fever vaccine. Sequencing used CD4+ T cells sorted from PBMCs, obtained more than 40 days after the first yellow fever vaccination.

The CDR3 sequence is CASSKSTDTQYF. The DNA sequence is as follows: TGTGCCAGCAGCAAGAGCACAGATACGCAGTATTTT. Recombination linked TRBV11-3 to TRBJ2-3; no confident D gene assignment can be made. The CDR3, cysteine through phenylalanine, is 12 amino acids long. The sequence is cut down to CDR3 DNA, 36 bases in frame from base 1. Looking up the germline V gene yields CDR1 SGHNT and CDR2 YENEEA. V and J lose 5 bases and 0 bases, and a span of 3 bases separates them.